The clone carrying this TCR beta chain was detected only a few times. Antigen specificity is unknown. Trimming removed 5 bases at V and 0 bases at J, with 17 bases between. Germline values: CDR1 MNHEY, CDR2 SMNVEV (reference sequence). CDR3 length equals 16 residues. A multiplex PCR was run with 60 Vbeta primers and 13 Jbeta primers. The assay was immunoSEQ multiplex PCR, and TCRdb's table has in-frame clones only and misses some. The sample has some 150,000 clones, 60% to 85% seen once. These data originate in a study of cytomegalovirus exposure and HLA in healthy donors. Notes on the study in general: According to an earlier analysis, most TCR beta V segments yielded productive rearrangements about 90% or about 30% of the time.

This TCR came from a man aged 25-45 years in good health and CMV-seronegative. The sample comprised PBMCs. The chain joins TRBV27 to TRBJ2-7; D perhaps matches TRBD2 (5 bases). The CDR3 DNA reads as TGTGCCAGCAGTCCAGACCCGACGGGAAGCTCCTACGAGCAGTACTTC. Translated, it gives CASSPDPTGSSYEQYF.